This T cell receptor (beta chain) was captured by sequencing in a study of T-cell memory formation after mild COVID-19. Study overall: The TCR clusters were mostly specific to one donor.

With constant-segment primers, 5'RACE yielded cDNA libraries of TCR alpha and TCR beta that carried sample barcodes and UMIs. TCRdb independently ran MiXCR on the 5' RACE reads; one entry per CDR3 protein. This table has around 300,000 distinct CDR3 sequences, 14% appearing once. Overall study results and limits: The study found contracting CD4+ clones mainly in CM and EM and contracting CD8+ clones in EMRA. Some clones that responded were present in memory (sampled pre-infection), which suggests cross-reactive memory joined.

This clonotype was detected a few times. The antigen remains unidentified. The CDR3 contains 16 residues. CDR1 SGHTA and CDR2 FQGTGA come from the germline V gene. V lost 5 bases, J lost 6 bases, and 12 bases stayed unmatched. V and J are TRBV7-3 and TRBJ2-1; the match to TRBD2 covers 8 bases. Specimen: PBMCs or a T cell subset sorted from them (not recorded which). The sequence came from a man younger than 30 who had mild COVID-19 (a few samples of this study predate the infection). Cell type and time point are not known. CDR3 sequence reads: CASSPYAGGRGNEQFF. The DNA for the CDR3 is TGTGCCAGCAGCCCCTACGCGGGGGGCCGGGGCAATGAGCAGTTCTTC.